This T cell receptor beta chain came from a study of blood T cell repertoires in COVID-19. Study information: Samples taken during acute and convalescent COVID-19 were collected in the United States, Italy and Spain. PBMCs, B-cell-depleted T cells, or T cells were the source of the cDNA or gDNA that made up the material.

Original processing methods: Amplification from reference gene primers served as the basis for estimated nucleated cell counts. TCRdb keeps only in-frame clones here, not all; method: immunoSEQ multiplex PCR. The V and J calls and clone size are taken from that table; D and trimming were inferred from the DNA. The table lists about 190,000 clones, 90% of them singletons. Sequenced input: peripheral blood. The sequence was collected from a man aged 45-65 years with acute or convalescent COVID-19.

CDR3 region: CASSYSNSGQQYF. CDR3 bases: TGTGCCAGCAGTTACTCGAACAGCGGGCAGCAGTACTTC. V is TRBV6-5 and J is TRBJ2-7; tentatively, D is TRBD2 (6 bases). V lost 0 bases to trimming and J lost 8 bases, with 11 bases between them. CDR1 is MNHEY, CDR2 SVGAGI, per germline. The CDR3 runs 13 residues.